One and the same sample provided the 11 T cell receptor beta chains below, sequenced in a study of control samples from healthy donors and cancer patients (TCRdb year 2020). The method was the immunoSEQ multiplex PCR assay. Held by TCRdb, this immuneACCESS table contains in-frame sequences only and omits some clones. Under half of the omission traces to an unresolved V gene where checked; the cause of the rest is unknown. The sample data list some 120,000 clones, and roughly 87% of these were observed just once. The ten top clones hold around 1.7% of the sample. The material sequenced was blood. All receptors derive from a man between 18 and 29 years old in good health.

The chain joins TRBV30 to TRBJ1-1; TRBD1 agrees at 9 bases. The CDR3 is 15 residues long. The V and J ends lost 2 bases and 7 bases, in that order; junction bases with no gene match: 11. CDR1 and CDR2 (germline): GTSNPN, SVGIG (reference sequence). The CDR3 coding sequence is TGTGCCTGGAGTCTATACAGGGGGCAAACGTTTGAAGCTTTCTTT. Its protein product is CAWSLYRGQTFEAFF.

The V call is TRBV7-9, the J call TRBJ1-3, with D hard to call. Germline V gene sequence: CDR1 SEHNR, CDR2 FQNEAQ (reference sequence). V lost 5 bases, J lost 2 bases, and 4 bases lay in between. This CDR3 has 12 amino acids. In DNA form, the CDR3 reads TGTGCCAGCAGCCACCCTGGAAACACCATATATTTT. Its translation is CASSHPGNTIYF.

V is TRBV2 and J is TRBJ1-2; perhaps TRBD1 as D (5 bases). Germline-derived CDR1 and CDR2 are SNHLY and FYNNEI. The CDR3 runs to 12 residues. V lost 7 bases to trimming and J lost 7 bases, with 13 bases between them. The CDR3 is CASKLWGGGYTF. The CDR3 DNA is TGTGCCAGCAAACTCTGGGGGGGTGGCTACACCTTC.

The chain links TRBV19 to TRBJ1-2; TRBD1 might be the D (5 bases). Germline CDR1 and CDR2: LNHDA and SQIVND (reference sequence). The CDR3 runs to 13 residues. V was trimmed by 4 bases and J by 6 bases, leaving 12 bases between them. The CDR3 coding sequence is TGTGCCAGTAGTACTTTCGGGGGGAATGGCTACACCTTC. This sequence encodes CASSTFGGNGYTF.

The chain combines TRBV28 with TRBJ2-7; TRBD2 agrees at 10 bases. CDR3 length: 13 amino acids. Germline V gene data show CDR1 as MDHEN and CDR2 as SYDVKM. Trimming cost V 8 bases and J 1 base; bases outside gene matches: 2. Written as DNA, the CDR3 is TGTGCCAGCCGGACTAGCGGTTCCTACGAGCAGTACTTC. Its protein product is CASRTSGSYEQYF. The variable domain in full, completed from reference TRBV28 and TRBJ2-7, reads DVKVTQSSRYLVKRTGEKVFLECVQDMDHENMFWYRQDPGLGLRLIYFSYDVKMKEKGDIPEGYSVSREKKERFSLILESASTNQTSMYLCASRTSGSYEQYFGPGTRLTVT.

This chain links TRBV30 with TRBJ2-7; 9 bases line up with TRBD2. Germline CDR1 reads GTSNPN; CDR2 reads SVGIG (reference sequence). This CDR3 contains 17 residues. V was pared by 2 bases and J by 2 bases, with 13 bases of the junction left unmatched. CDR3 DNA sequence: TGTGCCTGGAGTAAGGGCCGGACTAGCGATAGACCCTACGAGCAGTACTTC. Translating gives CAWSKGRTSDRPYEQYF.

This clone occurred a few times. The chain uses TRBV6-5 and TRBJ1-5; D gene unclear. V was pared by 11 bases and J by 6 bases, with 17 bases between. The CDR3 spans 13 residues. Germline CDR1 is MNHEY and CDR2 is SVGAGI. The CDR3 spells CASLWGLGQPQHF. In DNA form, the CDR3 reads TGTGCCTCCCTCTGGGGATTGGGTCAGCCCCAGCATTTT.

The chain links TRBV11-1 to TRBJ1-2, with D possibly being TRBD1 (6 bases). CDR1 SGHAT and CDR2 FQDESV come from the germline V gene (reference sequence). The CDR3 consists of 14 residues. V was trimmed by 1 base and J by 6 bases, leaving 12 bases between them. As DNA, the CDR3 is TGTGCCAGCAGCTTAGACCAGGGGCCAAATGGCTACACCTTC. This gives the protein CASSLDQGPNGYTF. Supplemented by reference TRBV11-1 and TRBJ1-2, the full variable domain reads EAEVAQSPRYKITEKSQAVAFWCDPISGHATLYWYRQILGQGPELLVQFQDESVVDDSQLPKDRFSAERLKGVDSTLKIQPAELGDSAMYLCASSLDQGPNGYTFGSGTRLTVV.

This clone was counted a few times. The rearrangement uses TRBV2 and TRBJ1-5, with 8 bases that match TRBD1. Germline CDR1 reads SNHLY; CDR2 reads FYNNEI. After removal of 7 bases from V and 2 bases from J, the junction contained 7 bases not matched to a gene. This CDR3 is built from 15 residues. The CDR3 loop is CASKRTTGGNQPQHF. The CDR3 nucleotides read TGTGCCAGCAAGCGGACGACAGGGGGCAATCAGCCCCAGCATTTT. The full variable domain, its missing parts supplied by reference TRBV2 and TRBJ1-5, is EPEVTQTPSHQVTQMGQEVILRCVPISNHLYFYWYRQILGQKVEFLVSFYNNEISEKSEIFDDQFSVERPDGSNFTLKIRSTKLEDSAMYFCASKRTTGGNQPQHFGDGTRLSIL.

This rearrangement joins TRBV6-5 to TRBJ2-1; D is unclear. The germline CDR1 and CDR2 sequences are MNHEY and SVGAGI. The length of the CDR3 is 11 residues. V was pared by 5 bases and J by 5 bases, with 4 bases between. CDR3 in amino acids: CASSRNNEQFF. The CDR3 DNA sequence: TGTGCCAGCAGTCGAAACAATGAGCAGTTCTTC.

The gene calls are TRBV27 and TRBJ2-6, with D unclear. CDR1 MNHEY and CDR2 SMNVEV come from the germline V gene (reference sequence). CDR3 size: 16 residues. V was trimmed by 0 bases and J by 0 bases, leaving 6 bases between them. As DNA, the CDR3 is TGTGCCAGCAGTTTATCGAAATTCTCTGGGGCCAACGTCCTGACTTTC. This translates into CASSLSKFSGANVLTF.